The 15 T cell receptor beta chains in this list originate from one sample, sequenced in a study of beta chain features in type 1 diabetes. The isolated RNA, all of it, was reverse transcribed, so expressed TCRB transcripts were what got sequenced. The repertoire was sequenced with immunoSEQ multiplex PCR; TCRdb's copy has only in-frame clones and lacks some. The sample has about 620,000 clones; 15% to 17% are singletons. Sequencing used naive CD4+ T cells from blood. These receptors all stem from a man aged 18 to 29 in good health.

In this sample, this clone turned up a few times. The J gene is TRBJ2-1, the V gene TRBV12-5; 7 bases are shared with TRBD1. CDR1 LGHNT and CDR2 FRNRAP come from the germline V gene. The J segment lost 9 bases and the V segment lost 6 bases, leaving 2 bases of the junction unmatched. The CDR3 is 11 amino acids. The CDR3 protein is CASGGQVEQFF. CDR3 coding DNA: TGTGCTAGTGGCGGACAGGTTGAGCAGTTCTTC.

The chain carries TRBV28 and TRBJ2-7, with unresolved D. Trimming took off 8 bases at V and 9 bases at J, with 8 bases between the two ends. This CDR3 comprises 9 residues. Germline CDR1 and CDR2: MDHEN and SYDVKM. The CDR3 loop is CASGPMQYF. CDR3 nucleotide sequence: TGTGCCAGCGGGCCGATGCAGTACTTC.

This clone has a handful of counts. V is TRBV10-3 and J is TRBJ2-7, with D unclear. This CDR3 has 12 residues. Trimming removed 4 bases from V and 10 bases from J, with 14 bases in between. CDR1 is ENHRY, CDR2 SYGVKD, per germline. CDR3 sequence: CAISGAPSDQYF. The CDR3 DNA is TGTGCCATCAGTGGCGCCCCATCGGACCAGTACTTC.

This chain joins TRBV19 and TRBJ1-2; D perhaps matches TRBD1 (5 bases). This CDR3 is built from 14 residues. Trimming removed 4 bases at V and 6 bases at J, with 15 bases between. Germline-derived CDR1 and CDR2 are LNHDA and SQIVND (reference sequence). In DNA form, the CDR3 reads TGTGCCAGTAGTACTCGATGGGGCGGGGATGGCTACACCTTC. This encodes CASSTRWGGDGYTF. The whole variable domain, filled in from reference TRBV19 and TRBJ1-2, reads DGGITQSPKYLFRKEGQNVTLSCEQNLNHDAMYWYRQDPGQGLRLIYYSQIVNDFQKGDIAEGYSVSREKKESFPLTVTSAQKNPTAFYLCASSTRWGGDGYTFGSGTRLTVV.

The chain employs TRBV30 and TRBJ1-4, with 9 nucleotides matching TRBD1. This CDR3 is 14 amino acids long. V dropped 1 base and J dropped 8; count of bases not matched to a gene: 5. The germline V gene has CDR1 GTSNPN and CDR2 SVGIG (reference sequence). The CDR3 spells CAWSGGQGNEKLFF. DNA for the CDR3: TGTGCCTGGAGTGGTGGACAGGGGAACGAAAAACTGTTTTTT.

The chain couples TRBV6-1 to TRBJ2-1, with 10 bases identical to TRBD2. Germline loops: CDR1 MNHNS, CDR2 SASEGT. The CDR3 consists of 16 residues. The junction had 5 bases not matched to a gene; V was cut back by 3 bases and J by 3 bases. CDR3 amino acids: CASSDWTSGVYNEQFF. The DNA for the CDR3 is TGTGCCAGCAGTGATTGGACTAGCGGAGTCTACAATGAGCAGTTCTTC.

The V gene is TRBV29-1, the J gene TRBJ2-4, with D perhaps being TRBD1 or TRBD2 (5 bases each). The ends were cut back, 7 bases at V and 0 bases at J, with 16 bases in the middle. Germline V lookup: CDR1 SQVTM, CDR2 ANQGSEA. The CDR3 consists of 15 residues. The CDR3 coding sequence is TGCAGCGCCTCAGCTGGGACCCAAGCCAAAAACATTCAGTACTTC. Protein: CSASAGTQAKNIQYF.

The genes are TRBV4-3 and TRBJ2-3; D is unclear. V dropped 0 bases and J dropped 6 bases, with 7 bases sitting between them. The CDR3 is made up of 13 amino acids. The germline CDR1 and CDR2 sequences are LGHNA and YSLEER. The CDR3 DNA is TGCGCCAGCAGCCAAGATCTAACGGATACGCAGTATTTT. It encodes CASSQDLTDTQYF.

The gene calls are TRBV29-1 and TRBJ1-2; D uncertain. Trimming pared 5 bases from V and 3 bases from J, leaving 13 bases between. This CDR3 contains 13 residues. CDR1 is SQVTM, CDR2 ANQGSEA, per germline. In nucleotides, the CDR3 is TGCAGCGTTCTCGCCGGTTGGGACTATGGCTACACCTTC. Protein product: CSVLAGWDYGYTF.

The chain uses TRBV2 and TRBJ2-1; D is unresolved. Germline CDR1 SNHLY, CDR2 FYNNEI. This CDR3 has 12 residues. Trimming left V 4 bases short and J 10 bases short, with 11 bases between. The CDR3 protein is CASSVTVLEQFF. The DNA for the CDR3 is TGTGCCAGCAGTGTTACAGTTCTCGAGCAGTTCTTC.

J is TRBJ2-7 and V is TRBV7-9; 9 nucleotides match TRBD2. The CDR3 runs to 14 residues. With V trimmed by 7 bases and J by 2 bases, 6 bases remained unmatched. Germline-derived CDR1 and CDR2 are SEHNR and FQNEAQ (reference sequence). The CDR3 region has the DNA TGTGCCAGCACCCGGCGGGGGGGTCCCTACGAGCAGTACTTC. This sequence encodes CASTRRGGPYEQYF. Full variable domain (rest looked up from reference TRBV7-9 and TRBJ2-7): DTGVSQNPRHKITKRGQNVTFRCDPISEHNRLYWYRQTLGQGPEFLTYFQNEAQLEKSRLLSDRFSAERPKGSFSTLEIQRTEQGDSAMYLCASTRRGGPYEQYFGPGTRLTVT.

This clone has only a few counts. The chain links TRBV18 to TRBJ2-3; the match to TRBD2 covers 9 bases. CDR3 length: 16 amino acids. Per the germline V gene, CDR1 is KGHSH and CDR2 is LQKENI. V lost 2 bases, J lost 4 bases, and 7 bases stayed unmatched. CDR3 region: CASSPLTTSGADTQYF. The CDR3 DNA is TGTGCCAGCTCACCATTGACGACTAGCGGAGCAGATACGCAGTATTTT.

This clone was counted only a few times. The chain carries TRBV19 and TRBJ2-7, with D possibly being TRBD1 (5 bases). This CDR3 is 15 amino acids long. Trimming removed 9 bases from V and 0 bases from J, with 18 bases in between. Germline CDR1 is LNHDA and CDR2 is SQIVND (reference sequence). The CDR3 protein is CASRSKGSSSYEQYF. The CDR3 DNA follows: TGTGCCAGCAGGTCGAAGGGGTCGAGCTCCTACGAGCAGTACTTC.

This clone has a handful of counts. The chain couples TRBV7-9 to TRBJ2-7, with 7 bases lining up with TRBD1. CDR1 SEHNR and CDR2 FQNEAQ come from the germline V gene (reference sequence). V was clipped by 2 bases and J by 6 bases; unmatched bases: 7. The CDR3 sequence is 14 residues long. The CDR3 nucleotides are TGTGCCAGCAGCTTAAAGGGGGCGGAAGGCGAGCAGTACTTC. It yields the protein CASSLKGAEGEQYF.

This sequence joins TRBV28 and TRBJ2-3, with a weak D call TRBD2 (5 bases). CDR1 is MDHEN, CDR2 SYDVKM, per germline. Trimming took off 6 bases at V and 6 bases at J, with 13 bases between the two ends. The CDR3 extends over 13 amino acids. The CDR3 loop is CASRGGLGDTQYF. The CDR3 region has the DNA TGTGCCAGCAGAGGAGGATTAGGGGATACGCAGTATTTT.